This passage covers 26 T cell receptor beta chains from one sample sequenced in a study of T cell clonotyping in hematopoietic cell transplantation. Produced via immunoSEQ multiplex PCR; TCRdb's table is partial and in-frame only. This sample has about 11,000 clones, with 91% found just once. Sequenced input: peripheral blood mononuclear cells. The receptors come from a woman between 50 and 59 years old in good health. Some clones in this sample may be carry-over from other donors' samples.

The genes are TRBV19 and TRBJ2-7; the D is unclear. From germline, CDR1 is LNHDA and CDR2 SQIVND (reference sequence). The CDR3 runs to 15 residues. Trimming removed 3 bases at V and 3 bases at J, with 15 bases between. The CDR3 spells CASSIGPERVYEQYF. The CDR3 coding sequence is TGTGCCAGTAGTATTGGGCCAGAAAGGGTCTACGAGCAGTACTTC.

The chain combines TRBV5-1 with TRBJ2-3; 13 bases agree with TRBD2. The trim removed 3 bases at V and 1 base at J, leaving 11 bases unmatched. This CDR3 is 19 amino acids long. The germline CDR1 and CDR2 sequences are SGHRS and YFSETQ. The CDR3 loop reads CASSWGGLAGSTGTDTQYF. In DNA form, the CDR3 reads TGCGCCAGCAGCTGGGGGGGACTAGCGGGGTCTACCGGCACAGATACGCAGTATTTT.

This chain connects TRBV4-3 to TRBJ2-7; 10 bases agree with TRBD1. Germline values: CDR1 LGHNA, CDR2 YSLEER. This CDR3 has 19 residues. V shed 0 bases and J 3 bases; nucleotides not matched to a gene: 14. CDR3 protein: CASSQDPGGATGGFYEQYF. CDR3 nucleotide sequence: TGCGCCAGCAGCCAAGATCCGGGGGGGGCGACAGGGGGCTTCTACGAGCAGTACTTC.

The chain combines TRBV30 with TRBJ1-3, with 7 bases fitting TRBD1. V shed 1 base and J 4 bases; nucleotides not matched to a gene: 1. The CDR3 loop spans 13 amino acids. CDR1 and CDR2 from the germline V gene are GTSNPN and SVGIG (reference sequence). The CDR3 DNA is TGTGCCTGGAGTGCGACAGGGGGAAACACCATATATTTT. It codes for CAWSATGGNTIYF.

The rearrangement uses TRBV7-2 and TRBJ1-1; D gene unclear. The CDR3 length is 12 residues. Germline lookup yields CDR1 SGHTA and CDR2 FQGNSA. Trimming removed 5 bases at V and 7 bases at J, with 11 bases between. The CDR3 region is CASSRSGIEAFF. The CDR3 coding sequence is TGTGCCAGCAGCCGATCGGGGATTGAAGCTTTCTTT. The whole variable domain, filled in from reference TRBV7-2 and TRBJ1-1, reads GAGVSQSPSNKVTEKGKDVELRCDPISGHTALYWYRQSLGQGLEFLIYFQGNSAPDKSGLPSDRFSAERTGGSVSTLTIQRTQQEDSAVYLCASSRSGIEAFFGQGTRLTVV.

This chain joins TRBV11-2 and TRBJ2-5; TRBD2 aligns across 7 bases. The V gene end was trimmed by 5 bases and the J gene end by 5 bases; junction bases not matched to a gene: 5. The CDR3 length is 13 residues. In germline, CDR1 is SGHAT, CDR2 FQNNGV. In DNA form, the CDR3 reads TGTGCCAGCAGCCCGATGGGGGGGGAGACCCAGTACTTC. Translation: CASSPMGGETQYF.

V and J are TRBV5-1 and TRBJ1-2; 9 nucleotides align to TRBD1. This CDR3 comprises 16 residues. Germline-derived CDR1 and CDR2 are SGHRS and YFSETQ. Trimming took 0 bases from V and 4 from J; bases not matched to a gene: 7. The CDR3 sequence is CASSLAVTGGLYGYTF. CDR3 in DNA: TGCGCCAGCAGCTTGGCCGTGACAGGGGGTCTCTATGGCTACACCTTC.

As regards this clone: An end of the junction differs from the germline gene, which may be a read error. J is TRBJ2-7 and V is TRBV10-1; weak D call: TRBD2 (6 bases). CDR3 length equals 14 residues. Per germline, CDR1 WNHNN and CDR2 SYGVQD (reference sequence). The CDR3 DNA reads as TGCGCCAGCAGTGGGGCCCGGGCCCCCTTTTCGGGGGACTTC. This encodes CASSGARAPFSGDF.

The chain couples TRBV6-1 to TRBJ1-2; 8 positions agree with TRBD1. The germline CDR1 and CDR2 sequences are MNHNS and SASEGT. The CDR3 spans 14 residues. The V gene end was trimmed by 5 bases and the J gene end by 7 bases; junction bases not matched to a gene: 9. This chain's CDR3 is CASSTRDRGGGYTF. CDR3 coding DNA: TGTGCCAGCAGTACCCGCGACAGGGGCGGTGGCTACACCTTC.

The rearrangement links TRBV19 to TRBJ2-7, with 9 positions matching TRBD1. The CDR3 length is 14 residues. V gave up 3 bases and J gave up 2 bases; unmatched junction bases: 2. The germline V gene encodes CDR1 LNHDA and CDR2 SQIVND (reference sequence). CDR3 protein: CASSIRDRAYEQYF. As DNA, the CDR3 is TGTGCCAGTAGTATCCGGGACAGGGCCTACGAGCAGTACTTC.

The count of this clone is one. The chain employs TRBV28 and TRBJ2-7; D is undetermined. CDR3 size: 15 residues. Germline CDR1 MDHEN, CDR2 SYDVKM. Trimming shortened V by 6 bases and J by 0 bases, and 15 bases separated the two germline ends. CDR3 bases: TGTGCCAGCAGACCTCGGGTGCTCAGCTCCTACGAGCAGTACTTC. It codes for CASRPRVLSSYEQYF.

This clone was seen a single time. V usage is TRBV15 and J usage is TRBJ2-2; the D gene is possibly TRBD2 (5 bases). The V gene lost 3 bases and the J gene lost 9 bases, with 26 bases spanning the gap. The length of the CDR3 is 18 residues. Germline CDR1 LNHNV, CDR2 YYDKDF (reference sequence). In DNA form, the CDR3 reads TGTGCCACCAGCAGGGAGGTTGTTGGTCCGGCGGTACTCCGGGAGCTGTTTTTT. This encodes CATSREVVGPAVLRELFF.

CDR3 amino acids: CASSIRDNYGYTF. CDR3 bases: TGTGCCAGCAGCATTAGAGATAACTATGGCTACACCTTC. This chain connects TRBV11-2 to TRBJ1-2; D ambiguous. Germline CDR1 is SGHAT and CDR2 is FQNNGV. The CDR3 covers 13 residues. With 5 bases removed from V and 1 base from J, the gap between germline ends came to 8 bases.

The chain is built from TRBV5-3 and TRBJ1-2; D uncertain. TRBV5-3 is reported as an ORF; its role is uncertain. The CDR3 runs to 15 residues. V lost 0 bases and J 4 bases, leaving 13 bases between the germline ends. The CDR3 DNA sequence: TGTGCCAGAAGCTTGGTGCCTCCCCCCGGCTATGGCTACACCTTC. Protein product: CARSLVPPPGYGYTF.

The genes are TRBV5-1 and TRBJ2-3; possible D gene TRBD2, 5 bases. V lost 0 bases, J lost 2 bases, and 7 bases lay in between. Germline-derived CDR1 and CDR2 are SGHRS and YFSETQ. The length of the CDR3 is 14 residues. The CDR3 reads CASSLGAATDTQYF. CDR3 nucleotide sequence: TGCGCCAGCAGCTTGGGAGCGGCCACAGATACGCAGTATTTT.

Only one count was recorded for this clone. The rearrangement uses TRBV5-1 and TRBJ1-1, with D uncertain. The CDR3 loop spans 11 amino acids. The V and J ends lost 4 bases and 6 bases respectively, with 7 bases between them. The V gene's germline CDR1 is SGHRS and CDR2 YFSETQ. The CDR3, as DNA: TGCGCCAGCAGCGAGGAGGCTGAAGCTTTCTTT. This codes for CASSEEAEAFF.

J is TRBJ1-1 and V is TRBV4-3; D is undetermined. Looked up from germline, CDR1 is LGHNA and CDR2 is YSLEER. V lost 3 bases, J lost 6 bases, and 17 bases lay in between. The CDR3 has 15 amino acids. The CDR3 sequence is CASSHSILASSEAFF. In nucleotides, the CDR3 is TGCGCCAGCAGCCACTCAATTTTAGCTTCCTCTGAAGCTTTCTTT.

The chain joins TRBV19 to TRBJ1-5, with a possible D match to TRBD1 (5 bases). Germline V gives CDR1 LNHDA, CDR2 SQIVND (reference sequence). The CDR3 extends over 15 amino acids. Trimming pared 3 bases from V and 5 bases from J, leaving 14 bases between. In DNA form, the CDR3 reads TGTGCCAGTAGTATTCGGGACTACGGATATCAGCCCCAGCATTTT. This gives the protein CASSIRDYGYQPQHF.

CDR3 region: CALTRGGMFSEAFF. The CDR3 region has the DNA TGTGCCCTAACGAGAGGGGGCATGTTTTCTGAAGCTTTCTTT. The chain has TRBV6-1 and TRBJ1-1; the match to TRBD1 covers 7 bases. The V gene's germline CDR1 is MNHNS and CDR2 SASEGT. After removal of 11 bases from V and 6 bases from J, the junction contained 15 bases not matched to a gene. The CDR3 has 14 amino acids.

This clone was picked up one time. V usage is TRBV6-6 and J usage is TRBJ1-2; a possible D gene is TRBD1 (5 bases). Germline CDR1 and CDR2: MNHNY and SVGAGI (reference sequence). The CDR3 length is 13 residues. The V gene lost 0 bases and the J gene lost 6 bases, with 8 bases spanning the gap. DNA of the CDR3: TGTGCCAGCAGTTACTCGACAGTAGATGGCTACACCTTC. Translating it yields CASSYSTVDGYTF.

The genes are TRBV4-2 and TRBJ2-6; D is uncertain. V lost 1 base to trimming and J lost 0 bases, with 4 bases between them. Per the germline V gene, CDR1 is LGHNA and CDR2 is YNFKEQ. The CDR3 is 15 amino acids. The CDR3 DNA is TGTGCCAGCAGCCAAGCTTCCTCTGGGGCCAACGTCCTGACTTTC. The encoded protein is CASSQASSGANVLTF.

The gene calls are TRBV5-5 and TRBJ1-6; no definite D call. The CDR3 contains 17 residues. Deletions cut 2 bases from V and 0 bases from J, with 12 bases between. CDR1 is SGHKS, CDR2 YYEKEE, per germline (reference sequence). The CDR3 DNA reads TGTGCCAGCAGCTTTAGTCCAGATCACTCCTATAATTCACCCCTCCACTTT. Encoded protein: CASSFSPDHSYNSPLHF.

This chain joins TRBV5-5 and TRBJ2-2; 7 positions agree with TRBD2. V gave up 4 bases and J gave up 6 bases; unmatched junction bases: 9. The V gene's germline CDR1 is SGHKS and CDR2 YYEKEE (reference sequence). This CDR3 comprises 15 residues. For the CDR3, the DNA is TGTGCCAGCAGCGACGGGACTATAACAGCCGGGGAGCTGTTTTTT. Translating it yields CASSDGTITAGELFF.

This chain joins TRBV28 and TRBJ1-6; maybe TRBD1 (6 bases). The germline V gene encodes CDR1 MDHEN and CDR2 SYDVKM. The CDR3 is made up of 14 amino acids. Trimming cost V 8 bases and J 5 bases, with 13 bases left between them. The CDR3 nucleotides read TGTGCCAGCCAAAGGGGGGGGGATAATTCACCCCTCCACTTT. Translation: CASQRGGDNSPLHF.

In its sample, this clone was seen once. V is TRBV7-9 and J is TRBJ2-1; either TRBD1 or TRBD2 may supply D (5 bases each). V gave up 5 bases and J gave up 8 bases, with 19 bases separating them. CDR3 size: 15 residues. Germline loops: CDR1 SEHNR, CDR2 FQNEAQ (reference sequence). CDR3 sequence (DNA): TGTGCCAGCAGCCTCGGGACGAGGGTAGGCGATGAGCAGTTCTTC. It translates to CASSLGTRVGDEQFF.

The chain carries TRBV28 and TRBJ1-6; D is undetermined. V was clipped by 1 base and J by 5 bases, with 12 bases between them. Germline assignment: CDR1 MDHEN and CDR2 SYDVKM. CDR3 length: 16 residues. CDR3 loop: CASSLFGTANNSPLHF. The CDR3 DNA reads as TGTGCCAGCAGTTTATTCGGCACAGCGAATAATTCACCCCTCCACTTT.